What follows are 2 T cell receptor beta chains derived from one specimen sequenced in a study of T cell responses to AZD1222 COVID-19 vaccine. Produced via immunoSEQ multiplex PCR; TCRdb's table is partial and in-frame only. Of approximately 130,000 clones in the sample, roughly nine tenths were seen once. The sequences come from peripheral blood, collected 28 days after the second AZD1222 dose. These receptors came from an adult who received the AZD1222 COVID-19 vaccine.

The chain carries TRBV9 and TRBJ2-1, with D possibly being TRBD1 (7 bases). The germline V gene encodes CDR1 SGDLS and CDR2 YYNGEE. CDR3 length equals 12 residues. V gave up 4 bases and J gave up 9 bases, with 11 bases separating them. The CDR3 region has the DNA TGTGCCAGCAGCCAGGGGGGAGGTGAGCAGTTCTTC. Translation: CASSQGGGEQFF.

The rearrangement links TRBV11-2 to TRBJ2-2; D gene ambiguous. The V gene lost 1 base and the J gene lost 4 bases, with 10 bases spanning the gap. The CDR3 runs 15 residues. Looked up from germline, CDR1 is SGHAT and CDR2 is FQNNGV. CDR3 region: CASSLGRYSTGELFF. Written as DNA, the CDR3 is TGTGCCAGCAGCTTAGGAAGATACAGCACCGGGGAGCTGTTTTTT. Combining the CDR3 with reference TRBV11-2 and TRBJ2-2 gives the whole variable domain EAGVAQSPRYKIIEKRQSVAFWCNPISGHATLYWYQQILGQGPKLLIQFQNNGVVDDSQLPKDRFSAERLKGVDSTLKIQPAKLEDSAVYLCASSLGRYSTGELFFGEGSRLTVL.